This T cell receptor (beta chain) was identified in a study of T cell responses to AZD1222 COVID-19 vaccine. General study findings and limits: The reported proportion of spike-specific TCRs targeting unmutated variant regions was nearly half. Seropositive status at baseline applied to only six AZD1222 recipients.

Sequencing was performed with immunoSEQ multiplex PCR; in TCRdb, only in-frame clones are kept and a portion is missing. The sample carries some 150,000 clones, 92% recorded once. Worth noting for this clone: Its target is not known.

The length of the CDR3 is 15 residues. Trimming cost V 2 bases and J 3 bases, with 10 bases left between them. Germline CDR1 reads LNHDA; CDR2 reads SQIVND (reference sequence). The TCR comes from an adult in good health. The rearrangement joins TRBV19 to TRBJ2-2; a weak D match, TRBD2 (6 bases). The sample here was peripheral blood, taken on day 0 of MenACWY control vaccination. The DNA of the CDR3 is TGTGCCAGTAGTATATCCGGCGGGGACACCGGGGAGCTGTTTTTT. This sequence encodes CASSISGGDTGELFF.